This passage covers 15 T cell receptor beta chains from one sample sequenced in a study of shared clonotypes between healthy human individuals. Using immunoSEQ multiplex PCR, the repertoire was profiled, and TCRdb retains in-frame clones only, with some absent. The table shows about 1 million clones, with 75% occurring only once. The sequencing sample was made of memory CD4+ T cells sorted from blood. Specified subset: CD45RA-negative fraction. These receptors all stem from a man aged 18-30 years in good health.

The table lists this clone with a few counts. The rearrangement joins TRBV27 to TRBJ1-5, with D unclear. V was shortened by 7 bases and J by 7 bases, with 11 bases between the two germline ends. This CDR3 contains 12 residues. Germline values: CDR1 MNHEY, CDR2 SMNVEV (reference sequence). DNA of the CDR3: TGTGCCAGCAAGGATCCGGGGCAGCCCCAGCATTTT. Encoded protein: CASKDPGQPQHF.

A few counts support this clone. V and J are TRBV7-2 and TRBJ1-2; D uncertain. V lost 1 base, J lost 6 bases, and 9 bases lay in between. The CDR3 is 13 amino acids. Germline V gives CDR1 SGHTA, CDR2 FQGNSA. The CDR3 is CASSLDEGHGYTF. CDR3 sequence (DNA): TGTGCCAGCAGCTTAGACGAGGGTCATGGCTACACCTTC.

V gene TRBV6-6 combines with J gene TRBJ1-2; a possible D gene is TRBD1 (6 bases). Trimming left V 4 bases short and J 6 bases short, with 21 bases between. CDR1 and CDR2 (germline): MNHNY, SVGAGI (reference sequence). The CDR3 runs to 16 residues. The CDR3 sequence is CASSFQAQGGRDGYTF. DNA of the CDR3: TGTGCCAGCAGTTTCCAGGCACAGGGAGGGAGGGATGGCTACACCTTC.

The chain recombines TRBV5-4 with TRBJ2-5, with D unresolved. Germline CDR1 and CDR2: SGHNT and YYREEE (reference sequence). CDR3 length: 15 residues. Trimming took off 0 bases at V and 0 bases at J, with 9 bases between the two ends. This chain's CDR3 is CASSLAAPYQETQYF. For the CDR3, the DNA is TGTGCCAGCAGCTTGGCGGCACCGTACCAAGAGACCCAGTACTTC.

This chain joins TRBV29-1 and TRBJ1-6; D is possibly TRBD1 (5 bases). The CDR3 runs to 17 residues. Trimming stripped 0 bases from V and 7 bases from J, with 19 bases between. Germline V lookup: CDR1 SQVTM, CDR2 ANQGSEA. For the CDR3, the DNA is TGCAGCGTTGAAGAACTTGAGGGGAAAGGACGGAATTCACCCCTCCACTTT. This sequence encodes CSVEELEGKGRNSPLHF.

V is TRBV18 and J is TRBJ1-1; D may be TRBD1 (5 bases). Germline assignment: CDR1 KGHSH and CDR2 LQKENI. The CDR3 contains 12 residues. Trimming took 6 bases from V and 5 from J, leaving 10 bases between them. CDR3 region: CASSLRETEAFF. As DNA, the CDR3 is TGTGCCAGCTCCCTCAGGGAAACTGAAGCTTTCTTT. Supplemented by reference TRBV18 and TRBJ1-1, the full variable domain reads NAGVMQNPRHLVRRRGQEARLRCSPMKGHSHVYWYRQLPEEGLKFMVYLQKENIIDESGMPKERFSAEFPKEGPSILRIQQVVRGDSAAYFCASSLRETEAFFGQGTRLTVV.

V is TRBV6-1 and J is TRBJ1-6; D is unresolved. The CDR3 contains 12 residues. CDR1 and CDR2 (germline): MNHNS, SASEGT. Trimming removed 3 bases at V and 7 bases at J, with 4 bases between. This CDR3 is CASSDGNSPLHF. The CDR3 DNA is TGTGCCAGCAGTGATGGAAATTCACCCCTCCACTTT.

The chain links TRBV25-1 to TRBJ2-7, with 9 bases matching TRBD1. The J segment lost 7 bases and the V segment lost 1 base, leaving 14 bases of the junction unmatched. CDR3 size: 17 residues. Looked up from germline, CDR1 is MGHDK and CDR2 is SYGVNS. This chain's CDR3 is CASSEFLVGTGGAEQYF. The CDR3 nucleotides are TGTGCCAGCAGTGAATTTCTAGTGGGAACAGGGGGCGCGGAGCAGTACTTC.

The chain couples TRBV5-6 to TRBJ2-6; 8 bases align to TRBD1. Trimming at V came to 3 bases and at J to 1 base, leaving 0 bases not matched to a gene. CDR3 length: 15 residues. CDR1 is SGHDT and CDR2 is YYEEEE in the germline V gene. Here the CDR3 DNA reads TGTGCCAGCAGCTGGACAGGGTCTGGGGCCAACGTCCTGACTTTC. This codes for CASSWTGSGANVLTF.

The gene calls are TRBV2 and TRBJ2-3, with D tentatively TRBD1 (6 bases). This CDR3 has 15 amino acids. Germline V gene sequence: CDR1 SNHLY, CDR2 FYNNEI. V dropped 6 bases and J dropped 2 bases, with 15 bases sitting between them. This CDR3 reads CASRGDTATTDTQYF. CDR3 in DNA: TGTGCCAGCAGGGGGGACACTGCTACCACAGATACGCAGTATTTT.

The genes are TRBV2 and TRBJ2-1; 10 nucleotides agree with TRBD2. Germline values: CDR1 SNHLY, CDR2 FYNNEI. This CDR3 is built from 14 residues. Unmatched junction bases numbered 2, after V lost 5 bases and J lost 4 bases. The CDR3 reads CASSRTSGYNEQFF. The CDR3 DNA reads as TGTGCCAGCAGTAGGACTAGCGGTTACAATGAGCAGTTCTTC. Full variable domain (rest looked up from reference TRBV2 and TRBJ2-1): EPEVTQTPSHQVTQMGQEVILRCVPISNHLYFYWYRQILGQKVEFLVSFYNNEISEKSEIFDDQFSVERPDGSNFTLKIRSTKLEDSAMYFCASSRTSGYNEQFFGPGTRLTVL.

The genes are TRBV6-5 and TRBJ1-2; tentatively, D is TRBD1 (6 bases). Per germline, CDR1 MNHEY and CDR2 SVGAGI. V dropped 5 bases and J dropped 5 bases, with 15 bases sitting between them. CDR3 length: 14 amino acids. CDR3 loop: CASSGTGLLYGYTF. CDR3 bases: TGTGCCAGCAGTGGCACAGGGCTTCTGTATGGCTACACCTTC.

This chain uses TRBV10-3 with TRBJ2-3, with TRBD1 matching 8 bases. With V trimmed by 10 bases and J by 4 bases, 7 bases remained unmatched. There are 13 residues in the CDR3. The germline gives CDR1 ENHRY, CDR2 SYGVKD. The CDR3 coding sequence is TGTGCCACCAAACAACAGGGGGCAGATACGCAGTATTTT. Translated, it gives CATKQQGADTQYF.

The genes are TRBV19 and TRBJ2-2; D might be TRBD1 (5 bases). Germline V gene data show CDR1 as LNHDA and CDR2 as SQIVND (reference sequence). The CDR3 consists of 16 residues. V lost 1 base to trimming and J lost 2 bases, with 11 bases between them. CDR3: CASSIGQGSNTGELFF. The DNA for the CDR3 is TGTGCCAGTAGTATAGGTCAGGGCAGCAACACCGGGGAGCTGTTTTTT.

J is TRBJ2-7 and V is TRBV5-4; either TRBD1 or TRBD2 may fit D (5 bases each). This CDR3 has 14 amino acids. V shed 4 bases and J shed 2 bases, with 13 bases lying between them. Per the germline V gene, CDR1 is SGHNT and CDR2 is YYREEE (reference sequence). This chain's CDR3 is CASSLRDGTYEQYF. The CDR3 DNA reads TGTGCCAGCAGCCTCCGGGACGGCACCTACGAGCAGTACTTC.